Below, one TCR beta chain is given with its context. Clones were read by immunoSEQ multiplex PCR, and TCRdb kept only the in-frame ones, dropping some. The sample includes 200,000 to 250,000 clones, approximately 80% of them seen just once. V was pared by 3 bases and J by 8 bases, with 10 bases between. This CDR3 contains 12 residues. The entry originates in a study of cytomegalovirus exposure and HLA in healthy donors. Background on the study: In a later analysis, the roughly 120 validation repertoires were reported to have used the same platform as the 600 to 800 first-cohort repertoires.

The clonotype was recovered from a woman in her twenties or thirties in good health and CMV-seropositive. Sample: PBMCs. This chain links TRBV23-1 with TRBJ1-1; D ambiguous. TRBV23-1 falls under the ORF class, with uncertain function. The CDR3 reads CASSHPVGEAFF. The CDR3 DNA follows: TGCGCCAGCAGTCACCCGGTGGGGGAAGCTTTCTTT.